These 24 T cell receptor beta chains were all obtained from the same sample, sequenced in a study of cytomegalovirus exposure and HLA in healthy donors listed by TCRdb under 2017. The protocol used for the library was the immunoSEQ multiplex PCR assay. TCRdb took this table from immuneACCESS and kept in-frame rearrangements with V and J called. Such tables lack part of the clones; where checked against another copy, unresolved V genes explain under half of the gap, and the rest is unexplained. The sample includes approximately 200,000 clones, with around 88% observed a single time. The top ten hold 2.9% of the sample. The sample was PBMCs. The receptors originated from a woman between 18 and 29 years old in good health and CMV-seronegative.

In its sample, this clone was seen once. The chain carries TRBV9 and TRBJ1-1; D is undetermined. The V gene lost 0 bases and the J gene lost 8 bases, with 14 bases spanning the gap. There are 14 residues in the CDR3. Per the germline V gene, CDR1 is SGDLS and CDR2 is YYNGEE. The CDR3 sequence is CASSVVPDLEEAFF. CDR3 DNA sequence: TGTGCCAGCAGCGTAGTCCCCGACCTAGAAGAAGCTTTCTTT. Drawing the rest from reference TRBV9 and TRBJ1-1, the complete variable domain is DSGVTQTPKHLITATGQRVTLRCSPRSGDLSVYWYQQSLDQGLQFLIQYYNGEERAKGNILERFSAQQFPDLHSELNLSSLELGDSALYFCASSVVPDLEEAFFGQGTRLTVV.

The CDR3 coding sequence is TGTGCCACCAGCAGAGGACAGAGTAGCAATCAGCCCCAGCATTTT. Residues: CATSRGQSSNQPQHF. The rearrangement uses TRBV15 and TRBJ1-5; a possible D gene is TRBD1 (5 bases). The germline CDR1 and CDR2 sequences are LNHNV and YYDKDF (reference sequence). Trimming shortened V by 1 base and J by 0 bases, and 7 bases separated the two germline ends. This CDR3 contains 15 residues.

The J gene is TRBJ1-4, the V gene TRBV4-2; unclear D gene. In germline, CDR1 is LGHNA, CDR2 YNFKEQ. Trimming took off 0 bases at V and 0 bases at J, with 14 bases between the two ends. The CDR3 length is 18 residues. CDR3 protein: CASSQDTRESATNEKLFF. CDR3 DNA: TGTGCCAGCAGCCAAGATACGAGAGAGAGCGCAACTAATGAAAAACTGTTTTTT.

The chain combines TRBV5-1 with TRBJ1-1, with a tentative D call TRBD1 (6 bases). V lost 2 bases and J 2 bases, leaving 10 bases between the germline ends. This CDR3 spans 14 amino acids. Germline assignment: CDR1 SGHRS and CDR2 YFSETQ. The CDR3 sequence: CASSFGQSNTEAFF. In DNA, the CDR3 is TGCGCCAGCAGCTTTGGACAGTCCAACACTGAAGCTTTCTTT.

This clone was counted once. V and J are TRBV27 and TRBJ1-2, with D tentatively TRBD1 (5 bases). The V end was cut by 3 bases, the J end by 2 bases, with 10 bases between. CDR1 is MNHEY, CDR2 SMNVEV, per germline (reference sequence). CDR3 length equals 14 residues. In nucleotides, the CDR3 is TGTGCCAGCAGTTTGCAACAGGACAACTATGGCTACACCTTC. The encoded protein is CASSLQQDNYGYTF.

V and J are TRBV5-1 and TRBJ2-5; 7 nucleotides align to TRBD2. J lost 1 base, V lost 1 base, and 4 bases had no gene match. The CDR3 extends over 15 amino acids. Per the germline V gene, CDR1 is SGHRS and CDR2 is YFSETQ. The CDR3 nucleotides read TGCGCCAGCAGCTTGAGGGCTAGCGGCCAAGAGACCCAGTACTTC. Its translation: CASSLRASGQETQYF.

This chain uses TRBV27 with TRBJ2-1; TRBD2 agrees at 7 bases. The V and J ends lost 5 bases and 4 bases, in that order; junction bases with no gene match: 8. CDR1 is MNHEY and CDR2 is SMNVEV in the germline V gene (reference sequence). This CDR3 has 15 amino acids. The CDR3 sequence: CASSPPGRGYNEQFF. The CDR3 coding sequence is TGTGCCAGCAGTCCACCGGGGAGGGGATACAATGAGCAGTTCTTC.

The V call is TRBV10-3, the J call TRBJ1-5, with D unresolved. The CDR3 spans 14 residues. From germline, CDR1 is ENHRY and CDR2 SYGVKD. Trimming left V 2 bases short and J 6 bases short, with 11 bases between. CDR3 sequence reads: CAISEIQVGQPQHF. The DNA of the CDR3 is TGTGCCATCAGTGAGATCCAGGTCGGTCAGCCCCAGCATTTT.

This chain links TRBV5-1 with TRBJ2-3, with 8 bases fitting TRBD2. The CDR3 covers 15 residues. From germline, CDR1 is SGHRS and CDR2 YFSETQ. The V segment lost 4 bases and the J segment 3 bases; nucleotides outside the gene matches: 7. The CDR3 nucleotides are TGCGCCAGCAGCCGGGCAGGACTAGCAACAGATACGCAGTATTTT. It yields the protein CASSRAGLATDTQYF.

The V and J genes are TRBV7-9 and TRBJ2-5, with 10 bases matching TRBD1. Germline-derived CDR1 and CDR2 are SEHNR and FQNEAQ (reference sequence). The CDR3 covers 16 residues. V gave up 6 bases and J gave up 5 bases; unmatched junction bases: 12. CDR3 residues: CASRTRQGASEETQYF. In DNA form, the CDR3 reads TGTGCCAGCAGGACTCGACAGGGGGCATCAGAGGAGACCCAGTACTTC.

The rearrangement uses TRBV9 and TRBJ2-7, with D perhaps matching TRBD2 (6 bases). This CDR3 has 15 amino acids. Per germline, CDR1 SGDLS and CDR2 YYNGEE. V was shortened by 2 bases and J by 3 bases, with 15 bases between the two germline ends. CDR3 DNA: TGTGCCAGCAGCGTGGACGGGACTCCTTTCTACGAGCAGTACTTC. This gives the protein CASSVDGTPFYEQYF.

V is TRBV29-1 and J is TRBJ2-7; D ambiguous. The V and J ends lost 4 bases and 2 bases respectively, with 9 bases between them. CDR3 length: 12 amino acids. Germline V gene data show CDR1 as SQVTM and CDR2 as ANQGSEA. The CDR3 region is CSVAQVPYEQYF. The CDR3 nucleotides read TGCAGCGTTGCCCAGGTCCCCTACGAGCAGTACTTC.

J is TRBJ2-5 and V is TRBV4-2, with a tentative D call TRBD1 (6 bases). CDR3 length: 17 amino acids. V shed 0 bases and J shed 5 bases, with 19 bases lying between them. Germline loops: CDR1 LGHNA, CDR2 YNFKEQ. In DNA, the CDR3 is TGTGCCAGCAGCCAAGAGGCTACAGGGTCTGGCGGGGAGACCCAGTACTTC. This sequence encodes CASSQEATGSGGETQYF.

This sequence joins TRBV19 and TRBJ2-7; D gene unclear. The CDR3 consists of 13 residues. Germline CDR1 is LNHDA and CDR2 is SQIVND (reference sequence). Trimming removed 0 bases from V and 6 bases from J, with 9 bases in between. The CDR3 DNA reads as TGTGCCAGTAGTATAGATCGAGGATCCGAGCAGTACTTC. Translation gives CASSIDRGSEQYF.

The V and J genes are TRBV7-2 and TRBJ2-2; D unclear. Looked up from germline, CDR1 is SGHTA and CDR2 is FQGNSA. V dropped 6 bases and J dropped 9 bases, with 11 bases sitting between them. The CDR3 sequence is 12 residues long. CDR3 in DNA: TGTGCCAGCAGTTTTCAAAGCCGGGAGCTGTTTTTT. Translated, it gives CASSFQSRELFF.

The V and J genes are TRBV7-2 and TRBJ2-7, with 11 bases matching TRBD2. V was pared by 5 bases and J by 5 bases, with 8 bases of the junction left unmatched. Germline V lookup: CDR1 SGHTA, CDR2 FQGNSA. The CDR3 sequence is 15 residues long. The CDR3 is CASSQTSGIGHEQYF. For the CDR3, the DNA is TGTGCCAGCAGCCAGACTAGCGGGATTGGGCACGAGCAGTACTTC.

This clone has more than one count but fewer than ten. The chain couples TRBV9 to TRBJ2-7; the D gene is possibly TRBD1 (6 bases). Between the trimmed V and J ends, which lost 0 bases and 4 bases, there was a span of 14 bases. Germline CDR1 SGDLS, CDR2 YYNGEE. There are 15 residues in the CDR3. The CDR3 reads CASSVDVQGGYEQYF. The CDR3 bases are TGTGCCAGCAGCGTAGACGTACAGGGCGGTTACGAGCAGTACTTC.

V is TRBV5-1 and J is TRBJ2-7; 12 positions agree with TRBD2. The CDR3 totals 16 residues. V lost 3 bases to trimming and J lost 3 bases; unmatched junction nucleotides: 7. CDR1 is SGHRS and CDR2 is YFSETQ in the germline V gene. The CDR3 DNA reads TGCGCCAGCAGCTCGGGGGGGACTAGCGGGTTCTACGAGCAGTACTTC. This encodes CASSSGGTSGFYEQYF.

V usage is TRBV28 and J usage is TRBJ2-7; TRBD1 might be the D (5 bases). The germline V gene encodes CDR1 MDHEN and CDR2 SYDVKM. CDR3 length equals 15 residues. Trimming stripped 8 bases from V and 6 bases from J, with 23 bases between. In nucleotides, the CDR3 is TGTGCCAGCGGGGAATTCGGGCTCAGGGCCCTCGAGCAGTACTTC. Protein product: CASGEFGLRALEQYF.

The chain recombines TRBV7-2 with TRBJ2-1; 7 nucleotides align to TRBD2. This CDR3 is built from 16 residues. The trim removed 1 base at V and 5 bases at J, leaving 8 bases unmatched. Germline V lookup: CDR1 SGHTA, CDR2 FQGNSA. This CDR3 reads CASSLVSRLADNEQFF. The CDR3 nucleotides read TGTGCCAGCAGCTTAGTGAGTCGGCTAGCGGACAATGAGCAGTTCTTC.

The chain combines TRBV7-2 with TRBJ2-7; 7 nucleotides agree with TRBD1. Trimming removed 0 bases from V and 5 bases from J; junction bases left unmatched: 4. CDR3 size: 14 residues. Germline V lookup: CDR1 SGHTA, CDR2 FQGNSA. CDR3 region: CASSLAQGYHEQYF. The CDR3 nucleotides read TGTGCCAGCAGCTTAGCACAGGGGTACCACGAGCAGTACTTC.

The genes are TRBV7-3 and TRBJ1-1; the D is unclear. V shed 4 bases and J shed 8 bases, with 14 bases lying between them. The CDR3 has 13 residues. Germline V gives CDR1 SGHTA, CDR2 FQGTGA. In nucleotides, the CDR3 is TGTGCCAGCAGCTCCATCGGTTCGGGGGAAGCTTTCTTT. Translation gives CASSSIGSGEAFF.

This clone was counted only a few times. The rearrangement joins TRBV19 to TRBJ2-1; D is ambiguous. Trimming left V 5 bases short and J 3 bases short, with 11 bases between. The length of the CDR3 is 14 residues. Germline V gene lookup returns CDR1 LNHDA and CDR2 SQIVND (reference sequence). The CDR3 DNA reads as TGTGCCAGTAGTTTCGGTCAGGACTACAATGAGCAGTTCTTC. Protein sequence: CASSFGQDYNEQFF.

The rearrangement links TRBV7-9 to TRBJ2-1; D is perhaps TRBD1 (6 bases). The CDR3 is made up of 15 amino acids. CDR1 and CDR2 (germline): SEHNR, FQNEAQ (reference sequence). V dropped 3 bases and J dropped 3 bases, with 12 bases sitting between them. CDR3 in DNA: TGTGCCAGCAGCTTCCGGGACACGATCTACAATGAGCAGTTCTTC. It translates to CASSFRDTIYNEQFF.